The 21 T cell receptor beta chains below were found in one sample sequenced in a study of blood T cell repertoires in COVID-19. Libraries were prepared by immunoSEQ multiplex PCR; TCRdb keeps only in-frame clonotypes and omits some of them. Of 350,000 to 550,000 clones listed, approximately 90% are singletons. Sequencing input: peripheral blood. The receptors were gathered from a woman aged 30 to 39 with acute or convalescent COVID-19.

V and J are TRBV5-1 and TRBJ1-1; D is undetermined. The CDR3 has 15 residues. Germline CDR1 reads SGHRS; CDR2 reads YFSETQ. The V end lost 0 bases, the J end lost 1 base, and 10 bases lay between the germline ends. The CDR3, as DNA: TGCGCCAGCAGCTTGGCTTGGCAGTCGAACACTGAAGCTTTCTTT. Translation: CASSLAWQSNTEAFF.

This clone was counted once. The CDR3 spells CASSLTGGIVNTIYF. The CDR3 DNA reads as TGTGCCAGCAGCTTAACAGGGGGTATTGTTAACACCATATATTTT. V is TRBV11-2 and J is TRBJ1-3, with 8 bases that match TRBD1. CDR1 and CDR2 from the germline V gene are SGHAT and FQNNGV. This CDR3 is built from 15 residues. With V trimmed by 2 bases and J by 7 bases, 7 bases remained unmatched.

V gene TRBV19 combines with J gene TRBJ1-6; 7 bases match TRBD1. V lost 4 bases, J lost 0 bases, and 9 bases stayed unmatched. CDR3 length equals 18 residues. Germline loops: CDR1 LNHDA, CDR2 SQIVND (reference sequence). The CDR3 DNA reads TGTGCCAGTAGTACAAGGACAGGAACGAGCTCCTATAATTCACCCCTCCACTTT. Translating gives CASSTRTGTSSYNSPLHF. Full variable domain (remainder filled in from reference TRBV19 and TRBJ1-6): DGGITQSPKYLFRKEGQNVTLSCEQNLNHDAMYWYRQDPGQGLRLIYYSQIVNDFQKGDIAEGYSVSREKKESFPLTVTSAQKNPTAFYLCASSTRTGTSSYNSPLHFGNGTRLTVT.

This clone was detected once. The chain combines TRBV2 with TRBJ1-5, with D possibly matching TRBD1 (5 bases). V lost 2 bases and J 2 bases, leaving 16 bases between the germline ends. This CDR3 is 17 amino acids long. Germline values: CDR1 SNHLY, CDR2 FYNNEI. The CDR3 here is CASSELGQGVGNQPQHF. The CDR3 DNA reads as TGTGCCAGCAGTGAATTGGGTCAGGGCGTTGGCAATCAGCCCCAGCATTTT.

V and J are TRBV6-5 and TRBJ1-6; D is unclear. Germline assignment: CDR1 MNHEY and CDR2 SVGAGI. Trimming stripped 5 bases from V and 10 bases from J, with 15 bases between. The CDR3 is 14 amino acids. CDR3 DNA sequence: TGTGCCAGCAGTCCACAGAGGGTCGCCTCACCCCTCCACTTT. Amino acids: CASSPQRVASPLHF.

Written as DNA, the CDR3 is TGTGCCATCAGCAGACAGGGGAAAAGAGGTGGAGAGACCCAGTACTTC. Protein sequence: CAISRQGKRGGETQYF. The chain links TRBV10-3 to TRBJ2-5; 8 bases map to TRBD1. The germline gives CDR1 ENHRY, CDR2 SYGVKD. This CDR3 has 16 amino acids. The V segment lost 6 bases and the J segment 4 bases; nucleotides outside the gene matches: 13.

The gene calls are TRBV28 and TRBJ1-5, with TRBD1 matching over 7 bases. The germline gives CDR1 MDHEN, CDR2 SYDVKM. V lost 7 bases and J lost 11; bases outside the gene matches: 5. The CDR3 is 11 residues long. CDR3 amino acids: CASIYRGTQHF. The CDR3 region has the DNA TGTGCCAGCATTTACAGGGGAACCCAGCATTTT. The entire variable domain, with the rest obtained from reference TRBV28 and TRBJ1-5, is as follows: DVKVTQSSRYLVKRTGEKVFLECVQDMDHENMFWYRQDPGLGLRLIYFSYDVKMKEKGDIPEGYSVSREKKERFSLILESASTNQTSMYLCASIYRGTQHFGDGTRLSIL.

CDR3 in amino acids: CASSEYIRGLLYEQYF. The DNA for the CDR3 is TGTGCCAGCAGTGAATACATCAGGGGGCTTCTATACGAGCAGTACTTC. The chain employs TRBV6-1 and TRBJ2-7, with 8 bases identical to TRBD1. CDR1 MNHNS and CDR2 SASEGT come from the germline V gene. The junction had 10 bases not matched to a gene; V was cut back by 2 bases and J by 4 bases. The CDR3 extends over 16 amino acids.

The chain combines TRBV19 with TRBJ1-5; a possible D gene is TRBD1 (5 bases). The germline gives CDR1 LNHDA, CDR2 SQIVND (reference sequence). This CDR3 contains 15 residues. V was shortened by 3 bases and J by 3 bases, with 12 bases between the two germline ends. CDR3 region: CASSIVTEFNQPQHF. The CDR3 coding sequence is TGTGCCAGTAGTATCGTGACAGAGTTCAATCAGCCCCAGCATTTT. Filled out from reference TRBV19 and TRBJ1-5, the complete variable domain reads DGGITQSPKYLFRKEGQNVTLSCEQNLNHDAMYWYRQDPGQGLRLIYYSQIVNDFQKGDIAEGYSVSREKKESFPLTVTSAQKNPTAFYLCASSIVTEFNQPQHFGDGTRLSIL.

V usage is TRBV4-2 and J usage is TRBJ1-6, with no clear D. The CDR3 consists of 14 residues. Germline CDR1 LGHNA, CDR2 YNFKEQ. V was shortened by 3 bases and J by 7 bases, with 10 bases between the two germline ends. In DNA form, the CDR3 reads TGTGCCAGCAGCCATCTTGGCCCCAATTCACCCCTCCACTTT. Protein product: CASSHLGPNSPLHF.

The V gene is TRBV5-5, the J gene TRBJ2-7; 12 bases line up with TRBD2. This CDR3 is 15 amino acids long. Per the germline V gene, CDR1 is SGHKS and CDR2 is YYEKEE (reference sequence). The V gene end was trimmed by 3 bases and the J gene end by 3 bases; junction bases not matched to a gene: 4. The DNA of the CDR3 is TGTGCCAGCAGCTCGGGACTAGCGGGTTACTACGAGCAGTACTTC. Translated: CASSSGLAGYYEQYF.

In DNA form, the CDR3 reads TGCGCCAGCACCCCGTCGGGGGGGGCTGAAGCTTTCTTT. Protein product: CASTPSGGAEAFF. This chain links TRBV5-1 with TRBJ1-1, with D tentatively TRBD1 (5 bases). CDR3 length equals 13 residues. Trimming left V 6 bases short and J 6 bases short, with 15 bases between. The germline V gene has CDR1 SGHRS and CDR2 YFSETQ.

The V call is TRBV2, the J call TRBJ2-4; maybe TRBD1 (6 bases). The germline V and J ends were trimmed by 0 bases and 1 base, with 19 bases remaining between them. The V gene's germline CDR1 is SNHLY and CDR2 FYNNEI. The CDR3 totals 19 residues. DNA for the CDR3: TGTGCCAGCAGTGAAGCGTTAAGGGGGTTGTTATGGGCCAAAAACATTCAGTACTTC. As protein: CASSEALRGLLWAKNIQYF.

This clone was counted a single time. The rearrangement links TRBV7-9 to TRBJ2-7, with D possibly matching TRBD2 (5 bases). Germline CDR1 SEHNR, CDR2 FQNEAQ (reference sequence). The CDR3 sequence is 13 residues long. V was trimmed by 5 bases and J by 6 bases, leaving 14 bases between them. The CDR3 DNA sequence: TGTGCCAGCAGCCCCTCCGGGGTCCGCGAGCAGTACTTC. Amino acid sequence: CASSPSGVREQYF.

This chain links TRBV7-2 with TRBJ1-2; possibly TRBD1 for D (5 bases). Germline V gene data show CDR1 as SGHTA and CDR2 as FQGNSA. CDR3 length: 15 amino acids. V lost 5 bases and J lost 4, with 17 bases in between. The CDR3 protein is CASSPSGGPLYGYTF. CDR3 DNA: TGTGCCAGCAGCCCTTCGGGGGGACCCCTCTATGGCTACACCTTC. Filled out from reference TRBV7-2 and TRBJ1-2, the complete variable domain reads GAGVSQSPSNKVTEKGKDVELRCDPISGHTALYWYRQSLGQGLEFLIYFQGNSAPDKSGLPSDRFSAERTGGSVSTLTIQRTQQEDSAVYLCASSPSGGPLYGYTFGSGTRLTVV.

The genes are TRBV5-1 and TRBJ2-3; D is perhaps TRBD2 (6 bases). The CDR3 contains 15 residues. Germline CDR1 and CDR2: SGHRS and YFSETQ. The V end was cut by 4 bases, the J end by 2 bases, with 14 bases between. Here the CDR3 reads CASSLWAGITDTQYF. CDR3 DNA sequence: TGCGCCAGCAGCCTTTGGGCGGGGATCACAGATACGCAGTATTTT.

The chain is built from TRBV9 and TRBJ1-3, with 9 bases identical to TRBD1. CDR3 length equals 16 residues. J gave up 3 bases and V 3 bases, and 7 bases lay outside the gene matches. Germline assignment: CDR1 SGDLS and CDR2 YYNGEE. The CDR3 loop is CASSEGTGTLGNTIYF. CDR3 nucleotide sequence: TGTGCCAGCAGCGAGGGGACAGGGACTCTTGGAAACACCATATATTTT.

This clone has only a few counts. J is TRBJ2-5 and V is TRBV3-1 (or the pseudogene TRBV3-2); TRBD2 matches 7 bases. The CDR3 contains 15 residues. V lost 1 base and J lost 1; bases outside the gene matches: 3. CDR1 is LGHDT and CDR2 is YNNKEL in the germline V gene (reference sequence). This chain's CDR3 is CASSQGPSGQETQYF. The CDR3 coding sequence is TGTGCCAGCAGCCAAGGCCCTAGCGGCCAAGAGACCCAGTACTTC.

The V and J genes are TRBV3-1 (or the pseudogene TRBV3-2) and TRBJ2-3; 10 bases match TRBD2. The CDR3 runs 18 residues. V lost 0 bases to trimming and J lost 7 bases; unmatched junction nucleotides: 13. Per germline, CDR1 LGHDT and CDR2 YNNKEL (reference sequence). The CDR3 DNA follows: TGTGCCAGCAGCCAAGAGTGGTCGCGCCTAGCGGGGGCCTATACGCAGTATTTT. Amino acids: CASSQEWSRLAGAYTQYF.

The rearrangement links TRBV2 to TRBJ2-5; 14 bases line up with TRBD2. Germline CDR1 and CDR2: SNHLY and FYNNEI. Losses at the gene ends were 5 bases for V and 1 base for J; bases not matched to a gene: 9. CDR3 length equals 18 residues. This CDR3 reads CASSYWTSGGSIQETQYF. The CDR3 nucleotides read TGTGCCAGCAGTTACTGGACTAGCGGGGGGAGCATCCAAGAGACCCAGTACTTC. Complete variable domain (other parts from reference TRBV2 and TRBJ2-5): EPEVTQTPSHQVTQMGQEVILRCVPISNHLYFYWYRQILGQKVEFLVSFYNNEISEKSEIFDDQFSVERPDGSNFTLKIRSTKLEDSAMYFCASSYWTSGGSIQETQYFGPGTRLLVL.

The chain combines TRBV4-1 with TRBJ2-3, with 10 bases matching TRBD1. V shed 1 base and J 4 bases; nucleotides not matched to a gene: 11. The CDR3 loop spans 18 amino acids. Germline CDR1 MGHRA, CDR2 YSYEKL. CDR3 bases: TGCGCCAGCAGCCAAGGAGGGGCCGGACAGGGGGTTCCAGATACGCAGTATTTT. Translation gives CASSQGGAGQGVPDTQYF.